The 21 T cell receptor beta chains reported below all come from one sample, sequenced in a study of T cell changes during pregnancy in multiple sclerosis. Data came from immunoSEQ multiplex PCR; TCRdb stores just in-frame clones and leaves some out. The table lists about 68,000 clones, roughly nine tenths of them singletons, with over 0.65% in the top ten. This material consisted of peripheral blood, taken in the second trimester of pregnancy. All receptors come from a female donor with multiple sclerosis, enrolled in a pregnancy study.

The chain uses TRBV5-4 and TRBJ1-1; 7 bases line up with TRBD1. CDR1 and CDR2 (germline): SGHNT, YYREEE (reference sequence). CDR3 length: 15 amino acids. V shed 3 bases and J 2 bases; nucleotides not matched to a gene: 7. DNA for the CDR3: TGTGCCAGCAGCTCCCGACAGGGAATTAACACTGAAGCTTTCTTT. The encoded protein is CASSSRQGINTEAFF.

The chain uses TRBV9 and TRBJ1-3; no firm D call. Germline loops: CDR1 SGDLS, CDR2 YYNGEE. Trimming stripped 3 bases from V and 1 base from J, with 8 bases between. CDR3 size: 14 residues. The CDR3 sequence: CASSGQFSGNTIYF. For the CDR3, the DNA is TGTGCCAGCAGCGGTCAGTTTTCTGGAAACACCATATATTTT.

V gene TRBV2 combines with J gene TRBJ2-1; 7 bases are a match to TRBD1. Germline lookup yields CDR1 SNHLY and CDR2 FYNNEI. The CDR3 is 14 amino acids. J gave up 7 bases and V 7 bases, and 10 bases lay outside the gene matches. The CDR3: CASKLGQVGNEQFF. DNA for the CDR3: TGTGCCAGCAAGCTTGGACAGGTGGGGAATGAGCAGTTCTTC.

The V call is TRBV4-1, the J call TRBJ1-1; possibly TRBD1 for D (6 bases). The CDR3 extends over 14 amino acids. Germline CDR1 is MGHRA and CDR2 is YSYEKL. V was trimmed by 1 base and J by 5 bases, leaving 11 bases between them. This chain's CDR3 is CASSQGQVSTEAFF. DNA for the CDR3: TGCGCCAGCAGCCAAGGACAGGTCTCGACTGAAGCTTTCTTT.

This rearrangement joins TRBV7-9 to TRBJ2-5, with D possibly TRBD2 on 6 matching bases. CDR3 length: 15 residues. Germline loops: CDR1 SEHNR, CDR2 FQNEAQ (reference sequence). The V end was cut by 0 bases, the J end by 2 bases, with 10 bases between. In nucleotides, the CDR3 is TGTGCCAGCAGCTTAGCAGGGACTTTACAAGAGACCCAGTACTTC. Translation gives CASSLAGTLQETQYF.

This clone showed up just once. The V and J genes are TRBV5-4 and TRBJ1-6, with TRBD1 as a possible D gene (5 bases). CDR3 length: 15 amino acids. V was clipped by 0 bases and J by 5 bases, with 9 bases between them. The germline CDR1 and CDR2 sequences are SGHNT and YYREEE (reference sequence). The CDR3 DNA reads as TGTGCCAGCAGCTTGGGCGGGGGGAATAATTCACCCCTCCACTTT. It encodes CASSLGGGNNSPLHF.

The chain employs TRBV5-6 and TRBJ1-2; D is undetermined. The CDR3 loop spans 11 amino acids. V lost 2 bases to trimming and J lost 8 bases, with 7 bases between them. CDR1 and CDR2 from the germline V gene are SGHDT and YYEEEE. Here the CDR3 DNA reads TGTGCCAGCAGCTTAAGCCGGGGCTACACCTTC. Protein sequence: CASSLSRGYTF.

This rearrangement joins TRBV7-2 to TRBJ2-7, with D possibly being TRBD1 (5 bases). This CDR3 has 14 amino acids. CDR1 and CDR2 from the germline V gene are SGHTA and FQGNSA. With 1 base removed from V and 6 bases from J, the gap between germline ends came to 13 bases. CDR3 loop: CASSLGMGRGEQYF. Written as DNA, the CDR3 is TGTGCCAGCAGCTTAGGTATGGGGCGCGGCGAGCAGTACTTC. Full variable domain (rest looked up from reference TRBV7-2 and TRBJ2-7): GAGVSQSPSNKVTEKGKDVELRCDPISGHTALYWYRQSLGQGLEFLIYFQGNSAPDKSGLPSDRFSAERTGGSVSTLTIQRTQQEDSAVYLCASSLGMGRGEQYFGPGTRLTVT.

The J gene is TRBJ1-1, the V gene TRBV5-1; tentatively, D is TRBD1 (5 bases). Germline CDR1 is SGHRS and CDR2 is YFSETQ. V was clipped by 5 bases and J by 0 bases, with 17 bases between them. CDR3 length: 16 amino acids. In nucleotides, the CDR3 is TGCGCCAGCAGAGATCCGACAGCCTATCTGAACACTGAAGCTTTCTTT. Translation: CASRDPTAYLNTEAFF.

V and J are TRBV9 and TRBJ1-1, with a tentative D call TRBD1 (5 bases). V lost 0 bases to trimming and J lost 1 base, with 7 bases between them. Per germline, CDR1 SGDLS and CDR2 YYNGEE. This CDR3 region has 14 residues. The CDR3 spells CASSVGQKNTEAFF. CDR3 nucleotide sequence: TGTGCCAGCAGCGTAGGACAGAAGAACACTGAAGCTTTCTTT.

The V gene is TRBV6-6, the J gene TRBJ1-5; D perhaps matches TRBD1 (6 bases). The CDR3 loop spans 15 amino acids. CDR1 MNHNY and CDR2 SVGAGI come from the germline V gene (reference sequence). The V gene lost 0 bases and the J gene lost 2 bases, with 8 bases spanning the gap. As DNA, the CDR3 is TGTGCCAGCAGTTACTCCAGGGGAGGCAATCAGCCCCAGCATTTT. Translating gives CASSYSRGGNQPQHF.

This clone occurred a few times. This rearrangement joins TRBV7-9 to TRBJ1-5, with TRBD1 identical over 7 bases. This CDR3 contains 16 residues. Losses at the gene ends were 1 base for V and 4 bases for J; bases not matched to a gene: 7. The germline CDR1 and CDR2 sequences are SEHNR and FQNEAQ (reference sequence). CDR3 DNA sequence: TGTGCCAGCAGCTTAGAGGACAGGTCACCAAATCAGCCCCAGCATTTT. It specifies CASSLEDRSPNQPQHF. Together with reference TRBV7-9 and TRBJ1-5, the CDR3 gives the full variable domain: DTGVSQNPRHKITKRGQNVTFRCDPISEHNRLYWYRQTLGQGPEFLTYFQNEAQLEKSRLLSDRFSAERPKGSFSTLEIQRTEQGDSAMYLCASSLEDRSPNQPQHFGDGTRLSIL.

This clone was counted a few times. The V call is TRBV19, the J call TRBJ1-5; D gene unclear. This CDR3 contains 12 residues. From germline, CDR1 is LNHDA and CDR2 SQIVND (reference sequence). V shed 3 bases and J shed 6 bases, with 6 bases lying between them. In DNA form, the CDR3 reads TGTGCCAGTAGTATCCTAGGTCAGCCCCAGCATTTT. It specifies CASSILGQPQHF.

The CDR3 spells CASSFGTGLNTEAFF. Here the CDR3 DNA reads TGTGCCAGCAGTTTCGGGACAGGACTGAACACTGAAGCTTTCTTT. The chain links TRBV27 to TRBJ1-1; 8 positions agree with TRBD1. J lost 0 bases, V lost 3 bases, and 3 bases had no gene match. Germline V gene lookup returns CDR1 MNHEY and CDR2 SMNVEV (reference sequence). There are 15 residues in the CDR3.

This chain connects TRBV7-2 to TRBJ2-4, with 9 bases identical to TRBD1. CDR1 and CDR2 (germline): SGHTA, FQGNSA. With V trimmed by 5 bases and J by 1 base, 3 bases remained unmatched. The CDR3 extends over 15 amino acids. The CDR3 reads CASSPDRGAKNIQYF. CDR3 DNA sequence: TGTGCCAGCAGCCCGGACAGGGGTGCCAAAAACATTCAGTACTTC.

The chain carries TRBV18 and TRBJ1-1, with a tentative D call TRBD1 (5 bases). V was pared by 3 bases and J by 3 bases, with 17 bases between. Germline V gene sequence: CDR1 KGHSH, CDR2 LQKENI. There are 16 residues in the CDR3. The CDR3 region has the DNA TGTGCCAGCTCACCCCCAGGCGGGGCGCGGGACACTGAAGCTTTCTTT. This sequence encodes CASSPPGGARDTEAFF.

J is TRBJ2-3 and V is TRBV2; 7 nucleotides align to TRBD1. The germline V gene encodes CDR1 SNHLY and CDR2 FYNNEI. The CDR3 totals 17 residues. Trimming cost V 4 bases and J 4 bases; bases outside gene matches: 14. CDR3 DNA sequence: TGTGCCAGCAGTGCCCAACTTAACAGGGGTGGGGCAGATACGCAGTATTTT. Encoded protein: CASSAQLNRGGADTQYF. Using reference TRBV2 and TRBJ2-3 for the parts outside the CDR3, the full variable domain is EPEVTQTPSHQVTQMGQEVILRCVPISNHLYFYWYRQILGQKVEFLVSFYNNEISEKSEIFDDQFSVERPDGSNFTLKIRSTKLEDSAMYFCASSAQLNRGGADTQYFGPGTRLTVL.

The chain has TRBV7-3 and TRBJ2-3; the D is unclear. Trimming shortened V by 0 bases and J by 0 bases, and 7 bases separated the two germline ends. Germline values: CDR1 SGHTA, CDR2 FQGTGA. This CDR3 contains 15 residues. This CDR3 reads CASSLTGTSTDTQYF. The DNA for the CDR3 is TGTGCCAGCAGCTTAACGGGCACTAGCACAGATACGCAGTATTTT. Complete variable domain (other parts from reference TRBV7-3 and TRBJ2-3): GAGVSQTPSNKVTEKGKYVELRCDPISGHTALYWYRQSLGQGPEFLIYFQGTGAADDSGLPNDRFFAVRPEGSVSTLKIQRTERGDSAVYLCASSLTGTSTDTQYFGPGTRLTVL.

CDR3: CASNAAWSRDYGYTF. The CDR3, as DNA: TGTGCCAGTAACGCCGCCTGGTCCAGGGACTATGGCTACACCTTC. This sequence joins TRBV19 and TRBJ1-2, with D possibly being TRBD1 (5 bases). Germline CDR1 and CDR2: LNHDA and SQIVND (reference sequence). V lost 7 bases to trimming and J lost 3 bases, with 18 bases between them. The CDR3 spans 15 residues.

The V and J genes are TRBV5-6 and TRBJ1-1, with D unclear. The CDR3 has 14 residues. The germline V gene has CDR1 SGHDT and CDR2 YYEEEE. The V gene lost 4 bases and the J gene lost 4 bases, with 14 bases spanning the gap. The CDR3 DNA sequence: TGTGCCAGCAGCGGAACAGATTTGGGCACTGAAGCTTTCTTT. This codes for CASSGTDLGTEAFF.

This chain links TRBV6-1 with TRBJ1-2, with 7 bases that match TRBD1. Germline V gene lookup returns CDR1 MNHNS and CDR2 SASEGT. This CDR3 spans 12 amino acids. Trimming took 6 bases from V and 7 from J; bases not matched to a gene: 5. CDR3: CASRLDRFGYTF. Here the CDR3 DNA reads TGTGCCAGCAGGTTGGACAGGTTTGGCTACACCTTC.